The 26 T cell receptor beta chains listed next were all sequenced from one sample in a study of T cell changes during pregnancy in multiple sclerosis. TCRdb keeps only in-frame clones here, not all; method: immunoSEQ multiplex PCR. The sample has over 60,000 clones, around 96% seen once. Sequencing used CD8+ T cells from peripheral blood mononuclear cells, obtained after pregnancy. These receptors came from a female donor with multiple sclerosis, enrolled in a pregnancy study.

CDR3 sequence (DNA): TGTGCCAGCAGCCGTGACAGGTCTCGTGGGGACACTGAAGCTTTCTTT. It yields the protein CASSRDRSRGDTEAFF. The rearrangement uses TRBV28 and TRBJ1-1; tentative D call: TRBD1 (6 bases). V was clipped by 6 bases and J by 3 bases, with 20 bases between them. Germline-derived CDR1 and CDR2 are MDHEN and SYDVKM. CDR3 length equals 16 residues.

The V and J genes are TRBV29-1 and TRBJ1-4, with D possibly being TRBD1 (5 bases). The CDR3 has 13 residues. Germline V lookup: CDR1 SQVTM, CDR2 ANQGSEA. V lost 6 bases and J 6 bases, leaving 14 bases between the germline ends. CDR3 residues: CSVAGGGYEKLFF. CDR3 sequence (DNA): TGCAGCGTCGCGGGCGGGGGGTATGAAAAACTGTTTTTT.

This clone appeared a single time. The chain has TRBV29-1 and TRBJ2-3; D might be TRBD2 (5 bases). Germline V gives CDR1 SQVTM, CDR2 ANQGSEA. The CDR3 sequence is 16 residues long. V gave up 7 bases and J gave up 0 bases, with 20 bases separating them. CDR3 residues: CSGEFGGETSTDTQYF. The CDR3 nucleotides read TGCAGCGGAGAATTTGGTGGGGAGACTAGCACAGATACGCAGTATTTT.

The genes are TRBV28 and TRBJ1-2; TRBD1 agrees at 7 bases. The CDR3 has 15 amino acids. The J segment lost 7 bases and the V segment lost 6 bases, leaving 14 bases of the junction unmatched. CDR1 MDHEN and CDR2 SYDVKM come from the germline V gene. Here the CDR3 reads CASRQNTGALGGYTF. CDR3 coding DNA: TGTGCCAGCAGGCAAAACACAGGGGCGTTGGGTGGCTACACCTTC.

The CDR3 sequence is CASSGAGVAKNIQYF. CDR3 coding DNA: TGTGCCAGCAGTGGGGCAGGGGTAGCCAAAAACATTCAGTACTTC. This chain joins TRBV11-2 and TRBJ2-4; possibly TRBD1 for D (6 bases). This CDR3 spans 15 amino acids. The germline V gene has CDR1 SGHAT and CDR2 FQNNGV. Deletions cut 6 bases from V and 0 bases from J, with 12 bases between.

The J gene is TRBJ2-7, the V gene TRBV2, with TRBD1 identical over 8 bases. The V gene's germline CDR1 is SNHLY and CDR2 FYNNEI. After removal of 1 base from V and 2 bases from J, the junction contained 1 base not matched to a gene. This CDR3 comprises 14 residues. CDR3 bases: TGTGCCAGCAGTGAAGAGACAGGGGCCTACGAGCAGTACTTC. It is translated as CASSEETGAYEQYF.

This chain connects TRBV7-3 to TRBJ2-1; TRBD2 is a possible D gene (6 bases). The CDR3 is 13 residues long. V gave up 5 bases and J gave up 9 bases, with 14 bases separating them. CDR1 and CDR2 from the germline V gene are SGHTA and FQGTGA. CDR3 loop: CASSLRSAGEQFF. CDR3 bases: TGTGCCAGCAGCCTCCGATCAGCGGGTGAGCAGTTCTTC.

V gene TRBV7-8 combines with J gene TRBJ2-2; D gene unclear. The V gene's germline CDR1 is SGHVS and CDR2 FQNEAQ. The CDR3 sequence is 15 residues long. The V and J ends lost 1 base and 7 bases respectively, with 13 bases between them. The CDR3 DNA is TGTGCCAGCAGCTTAGGAGGTTCCCACGGCGGGGAGCTGTTTTTT. It translates to CASSLGGSHGGELFF.

This clone has a single count. The chain links TRBV20-1 to TRBJ1-1; 8 nucleotides line up with TRBD1. The CDR3 extends over 11 amino acids. The germline V gene has CDR1 DFQATT and CDR2 SNEGSKA (reference sequence). In nucleotides, the CDR3 is TGCATTCAGGGGGCTTATACTGAAGCTTTCTTT. Translated, it gives CIQGAYTEAFF.

The J gene is TRBJ2-1, the V gene TRBV27; TRBD2 agrees at 7 bases. The CDR3 is made up of 16 amino acids. Trimming took 2 bases from V and 4 from J; bases not matched to a gene: 8. The V gene's germline CDR1 is MNHEY and CDR2 SMNVEV (reference sequence). CDR3 nucleotides: TGTGCCAGCAGTTTACGGAGCGGGACTACTTACAATGAGCAGTTCTTC. Translation gives CASSLRSGTTYNEQFF.

This chain uses TRBV27 with TRBJ2-1; perhaps TRBD2 as D (5 bases). The CDR3 runs to 16 residues. V was clipped by 4 bases and J by 8 bases, with 21 bases between them. Germline CDR1 and CDR2: MNHEY and SMNVEV (reference sequence). The CDR3 sequence is CASSSHPGLGGHEQFF. CDR3 coding DNA: TGTGCCAGCAGTTCACACCCTGGGCTCGGAGGCCATGAGCAGTTCTTC.

Notes on this clone: This sample also contains other DNA sequences that code for the same CDR3. This sequence joins TRBV6-5 and TRBJ2-3; D is unresolved. Trimming shortened V by 5 bases and J by 0 bases, and 9 bases separated the two germline ends. This CDR3 has 14 residues. Germline CDR1 and CDR2: MNHEY and SVGAGI. CDR3 in amino acids: CASSPLLSTDTQYF. The CDR3 nucleotides read TGTGCCAGCAGTCCTCTCCTCAGCACAGATACGCAGTATTTT.

V and J are TRBV27 and TRBJ2-7; TRBD2 agrees at 8 bases. From germline, CDR1 is MNHEY and CDR2 SMNVEV (reference sequence). J lost 2 bases, V lost 6 bases, and 6 bases had no gene match. The CDR3 runs 14 residues. Here the CDR3 DNA reads TGTGCCAGCAGCGTTAGCGGGGCCACCTACGAGCAGTACTTC. It yields the protein CASSVSGATYEQYF.

This clone appeared a single time. The chain combines TRBV19 with TRBJ2-7; no reliable D call. This CDR3 comprises 11 residues. Germline loops: CDR1 LNHDA, CDR2 SQIVND (reference sequence). The V end lost 6 bases, the J end lost 5 bases, and 8 bases lay between the germline ends. The chain's CDR3 is CASSIGHEQYF. In nucleotides, the CDR3 is TGTGCCAGTAGCATTGGCCACGAGCAGTACTTC.

V is TRBV5-6 and J is TRBJ1-5; D is perhaps TRBD1 (5 bases). CDR3 length: 13 amino acids. Germline V gene data show CDR1 as SGHDT and CDR2 as YYEEEE. The V end was cut by 1 base, the J end by 4 bases, with 6 bases between. The DNA of the CDR3 is TGTGCCAGCAGCTTGCAGGGAAATCAGCCCCAGCATTTT. Translation: CASSLQGNQPQHF.

The rearrangement uses TRBV28 and TRBJ2-2, with D possibly TRBD2 on 6 matching bases. The CDR3 runs 15 residues. The germline V gene has CDR1 MDHEN and CDR2 SYDVKM. Trimming shortened V by 2 bases and J by 3 bases, and 10 bases separated the two germline ends. As DNA, the CDR3 is TGTGCCAGCAGTTTAGGCGGGACCGACACCGGGGAGCTGTTTTTT. It is translated as CASSLGGTDTGELFF.

The gene calls are TRBV7-8 and TRBJ1-5; D unclear. The V and J ends lost 4 bases and 2 bases respectively, with 15 bases between them. The CDR3 has 16 residues. Germline CDR1 is SGHVS and CDR2 is FQNEAQ. The CDR3 region has the DNA TGTGCCAGCAGCTATGCGGGCGGCGGGGGCAATCAGCCCCAGCATTTT. Translating it yields CASSYAGGGGNQPQHF.

This clone has just a few counts. The chain is built from TRBV27 and TRBJ2-3, with unresolved D. The CDR3 runs 15 residues. Germline V gives CDR1 MNHEY, CDR2 SMNVEV (reference sequence). Between the trimmed V and J ends, which lost 3 bases and 0 bases, there was a span of 10 bases. The CDR3 protein is CASSFTPSSTDTQYF. CDR3 in DNA: TGTGCCAGCAGTTTTACACCCTCCAGCACAGATACGCAGTATTTT.

The chain is built from TRBV2 and TRBJ2-3; TRBD2 matches 8 bases. CDR3 length: 15 residues. Germline lookup yields CDR1 SNHLY and CDR2 FYNNEI. J was trimmed by 3 bases and V by 1 base; bases with no gene match: 3. CDR3 sequence: CASSEGRGVTDTQYF. The CDR3 DNA reads TGTGCCAGCAGTGAAGGGCGGGGGGTTACAGATACGCAGTATTTT.

CDR3 sequence reads: CASSYGGVADTQYF. CDR3 coding DNA: TGTGCCAGCAGTTACGGGGGAGTCGCAGATACGCAGTATTTT. This sequence joins TRBV28 and TRBJ2-3; D is possibly TRBD2 (6 bases). The CDR3 loop spans 14 amino acids. V lost 4 bases and J 4 bases, leaving 12 bases between the germline ends. Germline V gene sequence: CDR1 MDHEN, CDR2 SYDVKM.

The CDR3 coding sequence is TGTGCCAGCAGTTACGGAGGGGTTAACTATGGCTACACCTTC. Its protein is CASSYGGVNYGYTF. The V gene is TRBV27, the J gene TRBJ1-2; D possibly corresponds to TRBD1 (5 bases). This CDR3 spans 14 amino acids. Trimming removed 4 bases from V and 1 base from J, with 10 bases in between. Germline V gene sequence: CDR1 MNHEY, CDR2 SMNVEV (reference sequence).

This sequence joins TRBV4-2 and TRBJ2-5; 9 positions agree with TRBD2. The closer fit of TRBJ2-7 to the DNA end suggests the J call may be wrong. The CDR3 is 15 residues long. CDR1 is LGHNA, CDR2 YNFKEQ, per germline. The DNA of the CDR3 is TGTGCCAGCAGCCAGGTAGCGGGAGAGCTCTACGAGCAGTACTTC. Amino acids: CASSQVAGELYEQYF.

This chain connects TRBV5-5 to TRBJ2-7; D is possibly TRBD2 (5 bases). This CDR3 has 15 residues. V lost 1 base, J lost 4 bases, and 15 bases lay in between. The germline CDR1 and CDR2 sequences are SGHKS and YYEKEE (reference sequence). The CDR3 sequence is CASSLSASLLYEQYF. The CDR3 region has the DNA TGTGCCAGCAGCTTGTCGGCTAGCCTCCTTTACGAGCAGTACTTC.

The chain uses TRBV7-9 and TRBJ1-3; no firm D call. CDR3 size: 14 residues. Per the germline V gene, CDR1 is SEHNR and CDR2 is FQNEAQ (reference sequence). V was clipped by 5 bases and J by 8 bases, with 16 bases between them. This CDR3 reads CASSPPRRLDTIYF. In DNA form, the CDR3 reads TGTGCCAGCAGCCCACCGCGGCGTTTAGACACCATATATTTT.

The chain combines TRBV19 with TRBJ2-1; 11 bases match TRBD1. After removal of 6 bases from V and 6 bases from J, the junction contained 4 bases not matched to a gene. This CDR3 has 14 amino acids. Germline V gene sequence: CDR1 LNHDA, CDR2 SQIVND (reference sequence). The CDR3 sequence is CASSWTGGLNEQFF. In DNA, the CDR3 is TGTGCCAGTAGCTGGACAGGGGGCCTCAATGAGCAGTTCTTC.

The CDR3 is CSVVTGARYGYTF. CDR3 DNA: TGCAGCGTTGTGACAGGGGCGAGATATGGCTACACCTTC. The chain carries TRBV29-1 and TRBJ1-2; 8 bases are shared with TRBD1. Germline V gene data show CDR1 as SQVTM and CDR2 as ANQGSEA. CDR3 size: 13 residues. The V gene end was trimmed by 4 bases and the J gene end by 5 bases; junction bases not matched to a gene: 6.